This T cell receptor (beta chain) was sequenced in a study of early T cells in non-severe SARS-CoV-2 infection. TCRdb itself ran the 5' RACE reads through MiXCR, one entry per CDR3 protein. The table has 55,000 to 80,000 distinct CDR3 sequences, roughly 13% seen once. The V gene lost 1 base and the J gene lost 6 bases, with 10 bases spanning the gap. The CDR3 contains 14 residues. The chain uses TRBV12-3 or TRBV12-4 and TRBJ1-5; D is perhaps TRBD1 (6 bases). Here the sequenced sample was whole blood, taken at baseline. The source of this sequence is an adult who was a healthcare worker with PCR-confirmed SARS-CoV-2 infection or an uninfected control (not recorded which). CDR3 region: CASSLGDTRQPQHF. CDR3 sequence (DNA): TGTGCCAGCAGTTTAGGGGACACCCGTCAGCCCCAGCATTTT.